The next 18 T cell receptor beta chains were all read from a single sample in a study of shared clonotypes between healthy human individuals. Here immunoSEQ multiplex PCR was the method, and the copy in TCRdb shows in-frame clones only, minus some. The sample has some 2 million clones; around 96% are singletons. CD8 cells classed as naive were CD45RO-negative and positively selected for CCR7, excluding terminally differentiated effector memory CD45RA+ cells. The sample consisted of naive CD8+ T cells sorted from blood. These receptors came from a man younger than 35 in good health.

The gene calls are TRBV9 and TRBJ2-1; 8 bases are shared with TRBD2. The CDR3 length is 20 residues. The germline V gene has CDR1 SGDLS and CDR2 YYNGEE. The ends lost 1 base at V and 2 bases at J; junction bases unmatched: 17. The CDR3 DNA is TGTGCCAGCAGCGTAACGGGTAGCGGGATATTCCGGGGGACCTACAATGAGCAGTTCTTC. Its translation is CASSVTGSGIFRGTYNEQFF.

The chain is built from TRBV6-5 and TRBJ2-7; D is perhaps TRBD2 (6 bases). V lost 8 bases and J lost 3, with 14 bases in between. Germline CDR1 MNHEY, CDR2 SVGAGI. The CDR3 is 13 amino acids. The CDR3 region has the DNA TGTGCCAGCGGGTCAGGCGGGAACTACGAGCAGTACTTC. Encoded protein: CASGSGGNYEQYF.

The gene calls are TRBV7-2 and TRBJ2-3; D remains ambiguous. Deletions cut 5 bases from V and 5 bases from J, with 17 bases between. The V gene's germline CDR1 is SGHTA and CDR2 FQGNSA. This CDR3 comprises 15 residues. The CDR3 region is CASSPLVAAKDTQYF. CDR3 DNA: TGTGCCAGCAGCCCGCTGGTTGCGGCTAAAGATACGCAGTATTTT.

V is TRBV7-8 and J is TRBJ2-2; no clear D. The ends were cut back, 0 bases at V and 4 bases at J, with 3 bases in the middle. The CDR3 is 13 residues long. Per the germline V gene, CDR1 is SGHVS and CDR2 is FQNEAQ. The CDR3 sequence: CASSLAFTGELFF. Here the CDR3 DNA reads TGTGCCAGCAGCTTAGCCTTCACCGGGGAGCTGTTTTTT.

The CDR3 DNA sequence: TGTGCCAGCAGCACCAGCGGGGGGACCCAGTACTTC. Translation gives CASSTSGGTQYF. This chain connects TRBV5-4 to TRBJ2-5, with TRBD2 matching 8 bases. Germline V gene data show CDR1 as SGHNT and CDR2 as YYREEE (reference sequence). J lost 7 bases, V lost 4 bases, and 3 bases had no gene match. This CDR3 contains 12 residues.

The CDR3 protein is CASSHGGDTQYF. The CDR3 DNA reads TGTGCCAGCAGCCATGGGGGTGATACGCAGTATTTT. The V call is TRBV11-3, the J call TRBJ2-3; perhaps D is TRBD1 or TRBD2 (5 bases each). Trimming took 5 bases from V and 6 from J, leaving 9 bases between them. Germline lookup yields CDR1 SGHNT and CDR2 YENEEA. The CDR3 spans 12 residues.

J is TRBJ2-1 and V is TRBV21-1; TRBD1 is the table's D call, not checked against the DNA. TRBV21-1 is a pseudogene. The CDR3 length is 18 residues. The CDR3 loop reads CASSKEYPGTGPYNEQFF. The CDR3 region has the DNA TGTGCCAGCAGCAAAGAATATCCCGGGACAGGTCCCTACAATGAGCAGTTCTTC.

Concerning this clone: Other nucleotide sequences from this sample produce the same CDR3. The gene calls are TRBV6-5 and TRBJ1-2; D gene ambiguous. This CDR3 is 12 amino acids long. CDR1 and CDR2 (germline): MNHEY, SVGAGI. V was cut by 0 bases and J by 8 bases, with 7 bases left in between. CDR3 DNA: TGTGCCAGCAGTTACTCTGGAGACGGCTACACCTTC. Its translation is CASSYSGDGYTF.

This rearrangement joins TRBV7-9 to TRBJ2-1, with D unresolved. Germline loops: CDR1 SEHNR, CDR2 FQNEAQ (reference sequence). CDR3 size: 12 residues. Trimming cost V 0 bases and J 12 bases, with 9 bases left between them. The CDR3 DNA sequence: TGTGCCAGCAGCTTAGCGCCCATCGGGCAGTTCTTC. Residues: CASSLAPIGQFF.

This clone has more than one count but fewer than ten. Other DNA sequences in the same sample also yield this CDR3. J is TRBJ1-1 and V is TRBV30, with TRBD1 as a possible D gene (5 bases). The germline CDR1 and CDR2 sequences are GTSNPN and SVGIG (reference sequence). This CDR3 comprises 11 residues. V was pared by 4 bases and J by 5 bases, with 8 bases between. DNA for the CDR3: TGTGCCTGGAACCGGGGGACTGAAGCTTTCTTT. Translating gives CAWNRGTEAFF.

The V and J genes are TRBV29-1 and TRBJ2-7, with TRBD2 identical over 12 bases. The germline CDR1 and CDR2 sequences are SQVTM and ANQGSEA. This CDR3 has 14 residues. Trimming took 6 bases from V and 0 from J; bases not matched to a gene: 3. CDR3 sequence: CSVSTSGGSYEQYF. The CDR3, as DNA: TGCAGCGTGTCGACTAGCGGGGGCTCCTACGAGCAGTACTTC.

The chain is built from TRBV7-2 and TRBJ2-2; 14 positions match TRBD2. After removal of 1 base from V and 4 bases from J, the junction contained 5 bases not matched to a gene. CDR3 length: 18 residues. Germline CDR1 SGHTA, CDR2 FQGNSA. The CDR3 DNA reads as TGTGCCAGCAGCTTAGTGGGACTAGCGGGAGTCGTCACCGGGGAGCTGTTTTTT. Residues: CASSLVGLAGVVTGELFF.

The chain joins TRBV7-9 to TRBJ2-3, with D unclear. Germline-derived CDR1 and CDR2 are SEHNR and FQNEAQ (reference sequence). V was shortened by 5 bases and J by 2 bases, with 8 bases between the two germline ends. The CDR3 totals 13 residues. The CDR3 DNA is TGTGCCAGCAGCCCTCAAGACACAGATACGCAGTATTTT. It encodes CASSPQDTDTQYF.

The rearrangement uses TRBV5-6 and TRBJ2-7, with D perhaps TRBD1 (5 bases). The ends were cut back, 3 bases at V and 6 bases at J, with 13 bases in the middle. The CDR3 has 13 residues. Germline assignment: CDR1 SGHDT and CDR2 YYEEEE. The CDR3 sequence: CASSWGPGIEQYF. The CDR3 DNA sequence: TGTGCCAGCAGCTGGGGCCCCGGCATCGAGCAGTACTTC.

This clone is a singleton in its sample. The CDR3 DNA follows: TGTGCCAGCAGCTTGGGTCCAGCGGAAAAAGAGACCCAGTACTTC. Protein sequence: CASSLGPAEKETQYF. This chain links TRBV5-4 with TRBJ2-5, with D possibly TRBD2 on 5 matching bases. V lost 0 bases to trimming and J lost 3 bases, with 12 bases between them. The V gene's germline CDR1 is SGHNT and CDR2 YYREEE (reference sequence). The CDR3 runs to 15 residues. Using reference TRBV5-4 and TRBJ2-5 for the parts outside the CDR3, the full variable domain is ETGVTQSPTHLIKTRGQQVTLRCSSQSGHNTVSWYQQALGQGPQFIFQYYREEENGRGNFPPRFSGLQFPNYSSELNVNALELDDSALYLCASSLGPAEKETQYFGPGTRLLVL.

The V and J genes are TRBV27 and TRBJ2-1; 10 bases are a match to TRBD1. Germline CDR1 and CDR2: MNHEY and SMNVEV (reference sequence). With 6 bases clipped from V and 3 bases from J, the junction kept 2 bases outside the gene matches. This CDR3 is built from 14 residues. The CDR3 DNA reads TGTGCCAGCAGGACAGGGGGCATCTACAATGAGCAGTTCTTC. Translated: CASRTGGIYNEQFF.

A remark on this clone: The sample contains more than one DNA sequence encoding this CDR3. V and J are TRBV4-1 and TRBJ2-5; 8 bases map to TRBD1. The CDR3 contains 14 residues. The V segment lost 4 bases and the J segment 2 bases; nucleotides outside the gene matches: 3. Per the germline V gene, CDR1 is MGHRA and CDR2 is YSYEKL. DNA of the CDR3: TGCGCCAGCAGCCCTCGACAGGGGCAAGAGACCCAGTACTTC. Residues: CASSPRQGQETQYF.

The chain uses TRBV6-5 and TRBJ2-4, with a weak D call TRBD2 (5 bases). This CDR3 has 11 amino acids. V was clipped by 8 bases and J by 14 bases, with 16 bases between them. Germline CDR1 and CDR2: MNHEY and SVGAGI. The CDR3 bases are TGTGCCAGCGGGTCCCCGAGCGGAGAGTACTTC. As protein: CASGSPSGEYF.